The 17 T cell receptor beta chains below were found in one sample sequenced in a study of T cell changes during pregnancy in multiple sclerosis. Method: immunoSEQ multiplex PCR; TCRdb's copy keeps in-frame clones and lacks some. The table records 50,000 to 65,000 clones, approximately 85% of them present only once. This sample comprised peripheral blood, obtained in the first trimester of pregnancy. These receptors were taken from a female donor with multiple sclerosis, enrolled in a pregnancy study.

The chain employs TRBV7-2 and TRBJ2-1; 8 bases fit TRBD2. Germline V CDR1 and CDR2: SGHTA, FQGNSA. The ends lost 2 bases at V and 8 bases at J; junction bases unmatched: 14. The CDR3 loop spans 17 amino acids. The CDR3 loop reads CASSLWAGAGGVDEQFF. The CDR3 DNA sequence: TGTGCCAGCAGCTTATGGGCGGGTGCGGGAGGAGTAGATGAGCAGTTCTTC.

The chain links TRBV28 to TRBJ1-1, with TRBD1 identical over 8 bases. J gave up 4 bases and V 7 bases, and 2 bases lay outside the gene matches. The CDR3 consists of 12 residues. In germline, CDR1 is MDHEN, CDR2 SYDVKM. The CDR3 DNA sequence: TGTGCCAGCAAAACAGGGGGCACTGAAGCTTTCTTT. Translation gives CASKTGGTEAFF.

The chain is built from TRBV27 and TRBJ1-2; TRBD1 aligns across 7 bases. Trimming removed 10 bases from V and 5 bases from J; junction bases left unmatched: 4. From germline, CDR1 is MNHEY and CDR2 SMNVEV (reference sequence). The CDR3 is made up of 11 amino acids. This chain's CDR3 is CATAGGYGYTF. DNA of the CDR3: TGTGCCACCGCAGGGGGGTATGGCTACACCTTC.

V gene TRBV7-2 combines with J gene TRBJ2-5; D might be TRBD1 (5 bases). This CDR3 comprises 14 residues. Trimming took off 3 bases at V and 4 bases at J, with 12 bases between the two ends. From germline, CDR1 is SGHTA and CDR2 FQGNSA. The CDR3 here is CASSFRGPGETQYF. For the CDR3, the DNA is TGTGCCAGCAGCTTTAGGGGTCCAGGAGAGACCCAGTACTTC.

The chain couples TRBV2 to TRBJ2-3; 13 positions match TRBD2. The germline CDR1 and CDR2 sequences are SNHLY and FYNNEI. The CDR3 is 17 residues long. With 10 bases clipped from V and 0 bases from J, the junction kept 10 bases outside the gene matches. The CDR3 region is CATRVLAGGSSTDTQYF. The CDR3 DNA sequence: TGTGCCACCCGGGTACTAGCGGGAGGGTCTAGCACAGATACGCAGTATTTT.

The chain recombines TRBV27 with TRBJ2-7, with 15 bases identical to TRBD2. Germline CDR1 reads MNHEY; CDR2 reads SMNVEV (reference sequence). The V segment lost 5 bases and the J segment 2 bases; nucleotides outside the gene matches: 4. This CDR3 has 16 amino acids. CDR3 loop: CASSLGLAGGPYEQYF. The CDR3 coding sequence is TGTGCCAGCAGTCTGGGACTAGCGGGAGGACCCTACGAGCAGTACTTC.

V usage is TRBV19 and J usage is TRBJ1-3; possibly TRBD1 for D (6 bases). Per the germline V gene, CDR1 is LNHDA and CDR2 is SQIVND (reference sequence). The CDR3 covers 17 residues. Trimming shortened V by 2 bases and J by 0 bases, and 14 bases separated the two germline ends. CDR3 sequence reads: CASSIRPGVGSGNTIYF. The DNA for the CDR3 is TGTGCCAGTAGTATACGGCCAGGGGTCGGCTCTGGAAACACCATATATTTT. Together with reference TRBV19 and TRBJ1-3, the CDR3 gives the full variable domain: DGGITQSPKYLFRKEGQNVTLSCEQNLNHDAMYWYRQDPGQGLRLIYYSQIVNDFQKGDIAEGYSVSREKKESFPLTVTSAQKNPTAFYLCASSIRPGVGSGNTIYFGEGSWLTVV.

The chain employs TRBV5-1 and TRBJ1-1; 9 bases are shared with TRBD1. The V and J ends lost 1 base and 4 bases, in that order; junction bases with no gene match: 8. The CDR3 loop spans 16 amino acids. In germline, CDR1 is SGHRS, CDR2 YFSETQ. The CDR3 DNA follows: TGCGCCAGCAGCTTGTCGCCGGGACAGGGATTCACTGAAGCTTTCTTT. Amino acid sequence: CASSLSPGQGFTEAFF.

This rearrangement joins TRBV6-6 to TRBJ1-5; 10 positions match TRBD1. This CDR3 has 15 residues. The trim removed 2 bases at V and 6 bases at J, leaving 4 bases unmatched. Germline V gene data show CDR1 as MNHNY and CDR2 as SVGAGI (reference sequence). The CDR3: CASSYAGQGTQPQHF. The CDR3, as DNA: TGTGCCAGCAGTTACGCGGGACAGGGGACTCAGCCCCAGCATTTT.

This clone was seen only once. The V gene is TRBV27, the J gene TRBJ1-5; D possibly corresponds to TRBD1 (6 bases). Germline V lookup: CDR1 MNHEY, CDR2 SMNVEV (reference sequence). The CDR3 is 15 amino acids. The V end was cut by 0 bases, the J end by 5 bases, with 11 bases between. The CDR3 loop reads CASSLSRGSHQPQHF. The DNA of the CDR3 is TGTGCCAGCAGTTTATCGAGGGGGTCCCATCAGCCCCAGCATTTT.

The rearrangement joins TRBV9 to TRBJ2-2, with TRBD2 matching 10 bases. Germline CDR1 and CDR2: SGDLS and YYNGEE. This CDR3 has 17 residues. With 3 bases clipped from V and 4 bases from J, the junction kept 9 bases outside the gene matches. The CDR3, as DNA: TGTGCCAGCAGCGCCTTTCTAGCGGGAGTGGTCACCGGGGAGCTGTTTTTT. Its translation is CASSAFLAGVVTGELFF.

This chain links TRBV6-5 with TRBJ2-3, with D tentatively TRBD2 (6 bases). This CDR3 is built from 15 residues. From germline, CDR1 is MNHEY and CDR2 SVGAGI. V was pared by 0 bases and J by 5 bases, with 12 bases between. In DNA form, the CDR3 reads TGTGCCAGCAGTTACTCTTCGGGAGTGGTAGATACGCAGTATTTT. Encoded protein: CASSYSSGVVDTQYF.

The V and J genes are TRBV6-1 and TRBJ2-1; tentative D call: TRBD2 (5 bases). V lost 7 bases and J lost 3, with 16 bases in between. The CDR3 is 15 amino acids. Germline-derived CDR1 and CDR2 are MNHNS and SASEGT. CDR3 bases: TGTGCCAGCACCAGAGGGTCGCTACTCTACAATGAGCAGTTCTTC. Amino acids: CASTRGSLLYNEQFF.

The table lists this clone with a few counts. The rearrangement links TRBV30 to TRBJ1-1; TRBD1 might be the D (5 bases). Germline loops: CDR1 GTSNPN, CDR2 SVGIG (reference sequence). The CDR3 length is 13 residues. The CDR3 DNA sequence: TGTGCAACCGGCCGGGGGGAGGAGGCTGAAGCTTTCTTT. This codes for CATGRGEEAEAFF.

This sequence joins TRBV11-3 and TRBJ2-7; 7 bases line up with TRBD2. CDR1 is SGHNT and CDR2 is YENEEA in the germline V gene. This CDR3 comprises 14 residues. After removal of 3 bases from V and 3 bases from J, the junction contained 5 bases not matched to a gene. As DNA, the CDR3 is TGTGCCAGCAGCTTTCGGGGGGTGGACTACGAGCAGTACTTC. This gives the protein CASSFRGVDYEQYF.

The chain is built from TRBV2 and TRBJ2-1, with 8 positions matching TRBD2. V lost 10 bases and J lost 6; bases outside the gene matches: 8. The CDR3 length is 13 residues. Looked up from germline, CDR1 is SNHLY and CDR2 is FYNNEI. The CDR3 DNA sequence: TGTGCCAACAAGCGGGAGTCTGGCAATGAGCAGTTCTTC. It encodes CANKRESGNEQFF.

CDR3 bases: TGCGCCAGCAGCCAAGATTTAGGACAGGTCTATGGCTACACCTTC. Translation: CASSQDLGQVYGYTF. The rearrangement uses TRBV4-1 and TRBJ1-2, with 7 bases that match TRBD1. The V and J ends lost 0 bases and 4 bases, in that order; junction bases with no gene match: 5. The CDR3 runs to 15 residues. Germline V CDR1 and CDR2: MGHRA, YSYEKL.